Described below is a single T cell receptor (beta chain) sequence and its context. The record originates from a study of blood T cell repertoires in COVID-19. This CDR3 spans 14 amino acids. The germline CDR1 and CDR2 sequences are KGHSH and LQKENI. V shed 6 bases and J shed 0 bases, with 11 bases lying between them. Assay: immunoSEQ multiplex PCR; the TCRdb copy retains only in-frame clones and omits some. The sample has some 200,000 clones, 85% to 90% seen once. The chain has TRBV18 and TRBJ1-1; unclear D gene. The clonotype was recovered from a man younger than 30 with active or convalescent COVID-19. The sequenced sample consisted of peripheral blood. CDR3 sequence reads: CASSPNAMNTEAFF. In DNA, the CDR3 is TGTGCCAGCTCCCCAAATGCTATGAACACTGAAGCTTTCTTT.